This T cell receptor (beta chain) was retrieved from a study of blood T cell repertoires in COVID-19. Clones were sequenced by immunoSEQ multiplex PCR, and TCRdb holds only the in-frame ones, with some missing. The table lists about 300,000 clones, 65% to 85% of them singletons, with 1.4% to 1.5% in the top ten. This clone was seen just once. CDR3 length equals 14 residues. The V and J ends lost 5 bases and 2 bases, in that order; junction bases with no gene match: 4. CDR1 and CDR2 from the germline V gene are MNHEY and SVGEGT. The V call is TRBV6-2 or TRBV6-3, the J call TRBJ2-3, with 7 nucleotides matching TRBD2. This receptor was identified in a human donor with COVID-19, enrolled during active disease. The donor label of this sample is uncertain. The specimen sequenced was peripheral blood. Here the CDR3 DNA reads TGTGCCAGCAGTCGAGCGGGACCCACAGATACGCAGTATTTT. Translation: CASSRAGPTDTQYF.